Listed below are T cell receptor beta chains from one sample, sequenced in a study of T cell changes during pregnancy in multiple sclerosis. Only in-frame clones appear in the TCRdb table, and some are missing; sequencing was by immunoSEQ multiplex PCR. The sample carries about 48,000 clones, about nine tenths recorded once. Sequencing was performed on CD4+ T cells from peripheral blood mononuclear cells, taken in the second trimester of pregnancy. Source of these receptors: a female donor with multiple sclerosis, enrolled in a pregnancy study. The CDR3 runs from the conserved cysteine through the conserved F or W. Fields, in order: J gene, V gene, clone size, D gene, CDR3 protein, CDR3 DNA. A D gene is named only where the DNA matches it firmly. Size values are once, few and many counts, or a class for expanded clones, and some rows have none.

>TRBJ1-2|TRBV2|.|.
CASSDPGGTAYGYTF
TGTGCCAGCAGTGACCCGGGAGGGACGGCCTATGGCTACACCTTC
>TRBJ2-7|TRBV28|.|.
CASSPQGRAYEQYF
TGTGCCAGCAGCCCCCAGGGGAGAGCTTACGAGCAGTACTTC
>TRBJ2-1|TRBV9|.|TRBD2
CASSTLSLNGGGGGNEQFF
TGTGCCAGCAGCACCCTAAGTTTAAACGGGGGCGGGGGGGGAAATGAGCAGTTCTTC
>TRBJ2-5|TRBV29-1|few|.
CSVQRGQETQYF
TGCAGCGTCCAAAGGGGGCAAGAGACCCAGTACTTC
>TRBJ2-2|TRBV18|.|.
CASSLFRGELFF
TGTGCCAGCTCACTATTCCGGGGGGAGCTGTTTTTT
>TRBJ1-2|TRBV6-5|.|.
CAVRRGIGYGYTF
TGTGCCGTACGCAGGGGTATAGGCTATGGCTACACCTTC
>TRBJ2-5|TRBV5-1|once|TRBD1
CASSTGQGGGETQYF
TGCGCCAGCAGCACTGGACAGGGAGGAGGGGAGACCCAGTACTTC
>TRBJ1-1|TRBV14|.|.
CASSQDRQSMNTEAFF
TGTGCCAGCAGCCAAGATCGACAGAGCATGAACACTGAAGCTTTCTTT
>TRBJ1-1|TRBV30|.|.
CAWSPKQGSATEAFF
TGTGCCTGGAGTCCCAAACAGGGCTCCGCCACTGAAGCTTTCTTT
>TRBJ2-7|TRBV5-1|.|TRBD2
CASSLSGGGLSSYEQYF
TGCGCCAGCAGCCTTAGCGGGGGGGGCCTTAGCTCCTACGAGCAGTACTTC
>TRBJ2-7|TRBV27|.|TRBD2
CASSPPGPTSGNFYEQYF
TGTGCCAGCAGTCCGCCCGGACCGACTAGCGGGAATTTCTACGAGCAGTACTTC
>TRBJ2-1|TRBV19|.|TRBD2
CASSRVLAGVNEQFF
TGTGCCAGTTCAAGGGTGTTAGCGGGAGTAAATGAGCAGTTCTTC
>TRBJ1-1|TRBV7-3|.|.
CASRRQLNTEAFF
TGTGCCAGCCGGCGACAGCTGAACACTGAAGCTTTCTTT
>TRBJ2-5|TRBV5-1|.|TRBD2
CASSRAGGQETQYF
TGCGCCAGCTCGAGGGCGGGAGGACAAGAGACCCAGTACTTC
>TRBJ2-3|TRBV5-6|.|TRBD2
CASTIPEAGGRDTQYF
TGTGCCAGCACCATCCCCGAAGCGGGAGGGCGGGATACGCAGTATTTT
>TRBJ2-3|TRBV5-1|.|.
CASSSLADTQYF
TGCGCCAGCAGCAGTTTAGCAGATACGCAGTATTTT
>TRBJ2-4|TRBV2|once|.
CASSEQGGAKNIQYF
TGTGCCAGCAGTGAACAGGGAGGAGCCAAAAACATTCAGTACTTC
>TRBJ2-5|TRBV30|.|.
CAWSVGGHFQETQYF
TGTGCCTGGAGTGTTGGGGGACATTTCCAAGAGACCCAGTACTTC
>TRBJ1-2|TRBV6-1|.|.
CASSETQSYGYTF
TGTGCCAGCAGTGAGACTCAGTCCTATGGCTACACCTTC
>TRBJ2-5|TRBV18|.|.
CASSPMGPQETQYF
TGTGCCAGCTCACCGATGGGGCCCCAAGAGACCCAGTACTTC
>TRBJ1-1|TRBV18|.|.
CASSPEDLQNTEAFF
TGTGCCAGCTCACCTGAGGACTTACAGAACACTGAAGCTTTCTTT
>TRBJ2-3|TRBV9|once|TRBD2
CASSVKLAGDADTQYF
TGTGCCAGCAGCGTTAAACTAGCGGGAGATGCAGATACGCAGTATTTT
>TRBJ1-1|TRBV7-9|.|TRBD1
CASSFGQGGMNTEAFF
TGTGCCAGCAGCTTCGGACAGGGGGGTATGAACACTGAAGCTTTCTTT
>TRBJ2-6|TRBV7-3|.|TRBD1
CASSFWGQASGANVLTF
TGTGCCAGCAGCTTTTGGGGACAGGCCTCTGGGGCCAACGTCCTGACTTTC
>TRBJ2-7|TRBV28|.|TRBD1
CASSPNDRGLTYEQYF
TGTGCCAGCAGCCCGAACGACAGGGGACTGACCTACGAGCAGTACTTC
>TRBJ2-3|TRBV19|.|TRBD2
CASSTTSGSSDTQYF
TGTGCCAGTAGTACCACTAGCGGGAGCTCAGATACGCAGTATTTT
>TRBJ1-1|TRBV9|.|.
CASSVGEAKGAEAFF
TGTGCCAGCAGCGTAGGTGAAGCCAAGGGGGCTGAAGCTTTCTTT
>TRBJ1-2|TRBV28|.|.
CAIPGGRGYGYTF
TGTGCCATCCCGGGGGGGAGAGGCTATGGCTACACCTTC
>TRBJ2-2|TRBV29-1|.|TRBD2
CSVLGASGSPGELFF
TGCAGCGTTTTAGGGGCTAGCGGTTCCCCCGGGGAGCTGTTTTTT
>TRBJ1-2|TRBV2|.|TRBD1
CASSAVPGQNGYTF
TGTGCCAGCAGTGCGGTTCCGGGACAGAATGGCTACACCTTC
>TRBJ2-7|TRBV28|.|TRBD2
CASTNGLAGAYTRNF
TGTGCCAGCACCAACGGACTAGCGGGAGCATATACCCGAAACTTC